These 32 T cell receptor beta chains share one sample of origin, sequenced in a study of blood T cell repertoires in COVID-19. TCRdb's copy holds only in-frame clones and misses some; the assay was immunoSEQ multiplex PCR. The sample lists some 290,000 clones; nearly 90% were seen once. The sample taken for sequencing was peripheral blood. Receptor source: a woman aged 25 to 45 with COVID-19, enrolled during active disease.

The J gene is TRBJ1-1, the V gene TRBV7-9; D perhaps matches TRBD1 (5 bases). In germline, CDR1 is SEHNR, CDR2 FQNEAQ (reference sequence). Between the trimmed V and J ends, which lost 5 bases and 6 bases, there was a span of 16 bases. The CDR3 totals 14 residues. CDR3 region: CASSPRERGAEAFF. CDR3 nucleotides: TGTGCCAGCAGCCCACGGGAGAGAGGGGCTGAAGCTTTCTTT.

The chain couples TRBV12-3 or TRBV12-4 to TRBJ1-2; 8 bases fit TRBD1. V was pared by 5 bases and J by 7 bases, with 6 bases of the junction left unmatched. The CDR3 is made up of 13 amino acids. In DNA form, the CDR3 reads TGTGCCAGCAGTCTGGACAGGGAAAGTGGCTACACCTTC. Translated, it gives CASSLDRESGYTF.

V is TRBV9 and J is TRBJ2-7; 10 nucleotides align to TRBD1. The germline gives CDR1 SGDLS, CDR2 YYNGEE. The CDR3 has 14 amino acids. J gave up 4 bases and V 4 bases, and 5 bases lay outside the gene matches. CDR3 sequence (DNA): TGTGCCAGCAGCACAGACAGGGGGCCGTACGAGCAGTACTTC. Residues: CASSTDRGPYEQYF.

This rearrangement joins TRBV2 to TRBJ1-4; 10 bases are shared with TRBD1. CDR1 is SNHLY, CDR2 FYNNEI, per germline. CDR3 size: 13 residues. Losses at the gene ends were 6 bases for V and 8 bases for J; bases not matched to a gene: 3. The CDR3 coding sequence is TGTGCCAGCAGCGGGACAGGGGCGGAAAAACTGTTTTTT. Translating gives CASSGTGAEKLFF.

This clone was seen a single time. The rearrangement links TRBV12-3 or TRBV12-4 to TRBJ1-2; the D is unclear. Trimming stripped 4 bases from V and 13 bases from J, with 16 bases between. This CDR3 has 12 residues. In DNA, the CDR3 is TGTGCCAGCAGTTCACATACTTCTTGGGCCACCTTC. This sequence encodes CASSSHTSWATF.

The CDR3 DNA reads as TGTGCCAGCAGCCAAGGGGTAGTAGCGAACACTGAAGCTTTCTTT. Translating it yields CASSQGVVANTEAFF. This sequence joins TRBV14 and TRBJ1-1; D is unclear. Germline lookup yields CDR1 SGHDN and CDR2 FVKESK. V was trimmed by 1 base and J by 1 base, leaving 10 bases between them. This CDR3 region has 15 residues.

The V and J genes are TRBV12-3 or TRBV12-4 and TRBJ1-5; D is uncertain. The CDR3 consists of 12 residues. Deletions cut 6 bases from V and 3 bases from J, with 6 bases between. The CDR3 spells CASSPFNQPQHF. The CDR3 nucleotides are TGTGCCAGCAGCCCATTCAATCAGCCCCAGCATTTT.

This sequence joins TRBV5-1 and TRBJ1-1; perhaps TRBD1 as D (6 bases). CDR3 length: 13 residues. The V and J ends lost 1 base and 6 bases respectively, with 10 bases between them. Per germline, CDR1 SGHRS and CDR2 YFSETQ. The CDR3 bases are TGCGCCAGCAGCTTGTTGGGGGCGGCTGAAGCTTTCTTT. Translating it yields CASSLLGAAEAFF. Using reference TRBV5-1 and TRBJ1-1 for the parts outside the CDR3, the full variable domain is KAGVTQTPRYLIKTRGQQVTLSCSPISGHRSVSWYQQTPGQGLQFLFEYFSETQRNKGNFPGRFSGRQFSNSRSEMNVSTLELGDSALYLCASSLLGAAEAFFGQGTRLTVV.

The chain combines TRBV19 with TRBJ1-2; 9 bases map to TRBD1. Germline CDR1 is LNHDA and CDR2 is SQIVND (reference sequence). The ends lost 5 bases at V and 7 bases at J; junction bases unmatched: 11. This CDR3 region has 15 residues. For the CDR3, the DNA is TGTGCCAGTAGTCGCCGGGACAGGGAAGTCGGTGGCTACACCTTC. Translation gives CASSRRDREVGGYTF. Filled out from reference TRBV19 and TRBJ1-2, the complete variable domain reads DGGITQSPKYLFRKEGQNVTLSCEQNLNHDAMYWYRQDPGQGLRLIYYSQIVNDFQKGDIAEGYSVSREKKESFPLTVTSAQKNPTAFYLCASSRRDREVGGYTFGSGTRLTVV.

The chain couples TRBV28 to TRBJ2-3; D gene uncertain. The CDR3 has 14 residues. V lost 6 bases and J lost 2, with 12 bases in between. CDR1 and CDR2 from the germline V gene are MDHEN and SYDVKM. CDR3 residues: CASSIRRFTDTQYF. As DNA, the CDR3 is TGTGCCAGCAGCATACGGCGGTTCACAGATACGCAGTATTTT.

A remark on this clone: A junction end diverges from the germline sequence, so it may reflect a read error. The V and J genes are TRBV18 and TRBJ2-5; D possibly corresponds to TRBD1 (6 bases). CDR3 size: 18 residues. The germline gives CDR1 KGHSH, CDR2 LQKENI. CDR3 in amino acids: CTSSPPVFRGTFQETQYF. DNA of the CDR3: TGTACCAGCTCACCACCGGTGTTTAGGGGGACGTTTCAAGAGACCCAGTACTTC.

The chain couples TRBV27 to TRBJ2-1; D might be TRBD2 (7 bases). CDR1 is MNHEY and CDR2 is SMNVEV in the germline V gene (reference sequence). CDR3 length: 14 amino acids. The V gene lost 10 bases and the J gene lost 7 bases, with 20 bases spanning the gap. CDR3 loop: CAISQGGAGNEQFF. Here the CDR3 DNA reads TGTGCCATCTCTCAAGGGGGGGCGGGGAATGAGCAGTTCTTC.

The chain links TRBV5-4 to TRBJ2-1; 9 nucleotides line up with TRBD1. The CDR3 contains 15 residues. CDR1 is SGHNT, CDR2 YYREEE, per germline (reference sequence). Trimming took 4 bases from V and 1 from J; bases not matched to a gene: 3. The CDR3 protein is CASSAGTGSYNEQFF. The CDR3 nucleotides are TGTGCCAGCAGCGCCGGGACAGGGTCCTACAATGAGCAGTTCTTC. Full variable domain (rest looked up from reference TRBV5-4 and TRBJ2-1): ETGVTQSPTHLIKTRGQQVTLRCSSQSGHNTVSWYQQALGQGPQFIFQYYREEENGRGNFPPRFSGLQFPNYSSELNVNALELDDSALYLCASSAGTGSYNEQFFGPGTRLTVL.

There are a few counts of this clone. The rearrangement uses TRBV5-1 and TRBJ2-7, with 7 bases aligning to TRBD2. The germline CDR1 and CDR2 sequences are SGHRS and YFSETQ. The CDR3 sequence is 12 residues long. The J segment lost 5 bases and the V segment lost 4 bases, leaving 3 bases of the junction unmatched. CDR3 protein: CASSGEGHEQYF. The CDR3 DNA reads TGCGCCAGCAGCGGGGAGGGCCACGAGCAGTACTTC.

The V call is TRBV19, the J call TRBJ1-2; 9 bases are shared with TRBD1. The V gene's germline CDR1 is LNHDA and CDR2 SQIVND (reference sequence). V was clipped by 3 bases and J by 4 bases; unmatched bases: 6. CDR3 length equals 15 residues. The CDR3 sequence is CASSIVGTGSYGYTF. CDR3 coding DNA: TGTGCCAGTAGTATCGTTGGGACAGGGTCCTATGGCTACACCTTC.

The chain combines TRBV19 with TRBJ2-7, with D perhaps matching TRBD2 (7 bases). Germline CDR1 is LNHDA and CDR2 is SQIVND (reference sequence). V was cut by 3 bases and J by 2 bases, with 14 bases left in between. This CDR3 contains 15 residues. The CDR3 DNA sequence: TGTGCCAGTAGTATGGGCGGGGGCGGTCCCTACGAGCAGTACTTC. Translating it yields CASSMGGGGPYEQYF. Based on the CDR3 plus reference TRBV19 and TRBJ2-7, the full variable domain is DGGITQSPKYLFRKEGQNVTLSCEQNLNHDAMYWYRQDPGQGLRLIYYSQIVNDFQKGDIAEGYSVSREKKESFPLTVTSAQKNPTAFYLCASSMGGGGPYEQYFGPGTRLTVT.

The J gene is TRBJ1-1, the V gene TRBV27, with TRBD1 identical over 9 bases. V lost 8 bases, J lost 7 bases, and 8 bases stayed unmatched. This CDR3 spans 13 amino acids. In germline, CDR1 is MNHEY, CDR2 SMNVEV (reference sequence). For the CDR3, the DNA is TGTGCCAGCGGGGGACAGGGTCTCAATGAAGCTTTCTTT. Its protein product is CASGGQGLNEAFF.

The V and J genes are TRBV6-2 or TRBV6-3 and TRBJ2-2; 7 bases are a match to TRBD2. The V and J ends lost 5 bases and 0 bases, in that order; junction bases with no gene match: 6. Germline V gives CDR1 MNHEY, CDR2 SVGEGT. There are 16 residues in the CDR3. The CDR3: CASSRGVWANTGELFF. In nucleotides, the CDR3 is TGTGCCAGCAGTCGGGGGGTGTGGGCGAACACCGGGGAGCTGTTTTTT.

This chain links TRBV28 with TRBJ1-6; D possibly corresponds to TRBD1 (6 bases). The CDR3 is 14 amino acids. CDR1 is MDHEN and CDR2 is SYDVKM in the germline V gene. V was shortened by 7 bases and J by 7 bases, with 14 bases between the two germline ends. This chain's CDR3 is CASNLRQVNSPLHF. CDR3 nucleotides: TGTGCCAGCAACCTACGACAGGTCAATTCACCCCTCCACTTT.

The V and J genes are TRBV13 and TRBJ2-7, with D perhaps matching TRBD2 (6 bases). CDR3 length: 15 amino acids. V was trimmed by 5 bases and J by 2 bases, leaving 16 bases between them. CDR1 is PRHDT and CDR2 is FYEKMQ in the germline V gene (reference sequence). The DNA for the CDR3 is TGTGCCAGCAGCCCCGATTTTGGGGGGACCTACGAGCAGTACTTC. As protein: CASSPDFGGTYEQYF. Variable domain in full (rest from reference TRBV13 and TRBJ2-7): AAGVIQSPRHLIKEKRETATLKCYPIPRHDTVYWYQQGPGQDPQFLISFYEKMQSDKGSIPDRFSAQQFSDYHSELNMSSLELGDSALYFCASSPDFGGTYEQYFGPGTRLTVT.

CDR3 coding DNA: TGCGCCAGCAGCCAAGAGGTAATTGGAGGGGCCGAGCAGTACTTC. This gives the protein CASSQEVIGGAEQYF. The V gene is TRBV4-1, the J gene TRBJ2-7; D may be TRBD2 (6 bases). Germline values: CDR1 MGHRA, CDR2 YSYEKL. Trimming cost V 0 bases and J 6 bases, with 15 bases left between them. This CDR3 spans 15 amino acids.

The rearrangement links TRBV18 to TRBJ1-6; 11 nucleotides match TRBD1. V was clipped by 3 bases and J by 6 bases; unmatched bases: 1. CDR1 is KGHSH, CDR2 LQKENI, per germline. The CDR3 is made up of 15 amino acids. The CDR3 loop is CASSPGTGGNSPLHF. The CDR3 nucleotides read TGTGCCAGCTCACCGGGGACAGGGGGTAATTCACCCCTCCACTTT.

The CDR3 bases are TGTGCCAGCAGCTCCCCGGCCGCGACAACCGGGGAGCTGTTTTTT. Translation: CASSSPAATTGELFF. This chain links TRBV7-8 with TRBJ2-2; D ambiguous. This CDR3 is built from 15 residues. With 4 bases removed from V and 5 bases from J, the gap between germline ends came to 14 bases. Germline assignment: CDR1 SGHVS and CDR2 FQNEAQ.

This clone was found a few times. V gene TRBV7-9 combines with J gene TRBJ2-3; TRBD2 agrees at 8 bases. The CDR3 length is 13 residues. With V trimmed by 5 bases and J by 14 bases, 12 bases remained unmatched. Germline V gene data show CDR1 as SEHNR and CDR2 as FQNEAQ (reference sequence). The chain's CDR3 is CASSVQEGLVTYF. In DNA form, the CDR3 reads TGTGCCAGCAGCGTCCAGGAGGGACTAGTTACGTATTTT. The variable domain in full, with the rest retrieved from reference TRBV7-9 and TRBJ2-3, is DTGVSQNPRHKITKRGQNVTFRCDPISEHNRLYWYRQTLGQGPEFLTYFQNEAQLEKSRLLSDRFSAERPKGSFSTLEIQRTEQGDSAMYLCASSVQEGLVTYFGPGTRLTVL.

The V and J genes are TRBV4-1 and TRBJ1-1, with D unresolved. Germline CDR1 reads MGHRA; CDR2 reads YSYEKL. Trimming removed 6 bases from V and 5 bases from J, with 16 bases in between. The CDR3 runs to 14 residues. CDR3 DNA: TGCGCCAGCAGACCCGGACTGATGATTACTGAAGCTTTCTTT. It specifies CASRPGLMITEAFF.

CDR3 in amino acids: CSASRETNQPQHF. DNA for the CDR3: TGCAGTGCTAGTCGGGAGACTAATCAGCCCCAGCATTTT. The V call is TRBV20-1, the J call TRBJ1-5; no clear D. V lost 3 bases and J lost 4, with 10 bases in between. This CDR3 spans 13 amino acids. The germline V gene encodes CDR1 DFQATT and CDR2 SNEGSKA (reference sequence).

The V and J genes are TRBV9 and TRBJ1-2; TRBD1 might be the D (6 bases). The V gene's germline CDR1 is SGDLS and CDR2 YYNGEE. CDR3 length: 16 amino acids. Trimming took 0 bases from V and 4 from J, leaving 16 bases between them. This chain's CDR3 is CASSVGGGSLAYGYTF. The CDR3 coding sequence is TGTGCCAGCAGCGTAGGGGGGGGCAGTCTCGCCTATGGCTACACCTTC. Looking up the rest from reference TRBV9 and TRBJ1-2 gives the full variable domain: DSGVTQTPKHLITATGQRVTLRCSPRSGDLSVYWYQQSLDQGLQFLIQYYNGEERAKGNILERFSAQQFPDLHSELNLSSLELGDSALYFCASSVGGGSLAYGYTFGSGTRLTVV.

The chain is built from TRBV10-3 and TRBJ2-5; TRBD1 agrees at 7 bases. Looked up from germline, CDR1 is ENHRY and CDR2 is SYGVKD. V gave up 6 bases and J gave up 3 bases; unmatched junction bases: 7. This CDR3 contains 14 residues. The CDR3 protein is CAISLDRVEETQYF. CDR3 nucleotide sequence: TGTGCCATCAGCCTTGACAGGGTCGAAGAGACCCAGTACTTC.

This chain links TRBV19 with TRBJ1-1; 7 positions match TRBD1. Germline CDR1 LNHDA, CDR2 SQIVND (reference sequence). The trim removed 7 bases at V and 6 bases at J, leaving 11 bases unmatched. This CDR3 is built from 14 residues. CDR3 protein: CASTHGGGAPEAFF. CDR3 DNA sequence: TGTGCCAGTACCCATGGAGGGGGCGCCCCTGAAGCTTTCTTT.

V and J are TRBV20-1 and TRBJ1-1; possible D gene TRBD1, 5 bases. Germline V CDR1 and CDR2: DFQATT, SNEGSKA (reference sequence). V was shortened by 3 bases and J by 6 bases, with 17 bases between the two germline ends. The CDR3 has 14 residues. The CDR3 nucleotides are TGCAGTGCTAGTCCCAGGGCTCGATTCGCTGAAGCTTTCTTT. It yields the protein CSASPRARFAEAFF.

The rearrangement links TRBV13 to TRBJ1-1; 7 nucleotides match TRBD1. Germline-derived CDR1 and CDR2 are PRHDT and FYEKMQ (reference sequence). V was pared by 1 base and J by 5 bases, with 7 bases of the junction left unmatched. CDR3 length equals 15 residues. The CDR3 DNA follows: TGTGCCAGCAGCTTAGTCCCTACAGGGGTGACTGAAGCTTTCTTT. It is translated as CASSLVPTGVTEAFF.

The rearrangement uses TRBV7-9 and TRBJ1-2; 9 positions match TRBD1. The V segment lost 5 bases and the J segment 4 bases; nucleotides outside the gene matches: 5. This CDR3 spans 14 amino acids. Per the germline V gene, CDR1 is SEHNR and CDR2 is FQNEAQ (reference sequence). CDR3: CASSAQGALYGYTF. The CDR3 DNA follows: TGTGCCAGCAGCGCACAGGGGGCTCTCTATGGCTACACCTTC.